The clone carrying this T cell receptor beta chain was recorded many times. The antigen is unknown. This sample is drawn from a study of identical twins. Study results and caveats: Within twin pairs, the out-of-frame alpha sequences they shared showed excess low generation probability.

Germline V gives CDR1 SGDLS, CDR2 YYNGEE. V lost 1 base, J lost 4 bases, and 5 bases lay in between. This CDR3 is built from 12 residues. TCRdb re-called the 5' RACE reads with MiXCR, one entry per CDR3 protein. The table lists about 340,000 distinct CDR3 sequences, about 10% of them singletons. The receptor comes from a woman in her 50s in good health. Sequences were obtained from naive T cells sorted from blood. The V gene is TRBV9, the J gene TRBJ1-2; no clear D. This CDR3 is CASSVYGYGYTF. The CDR3 coding sequence is TGTGCCAGCAGCGTATATGGCTATGGCTACACCTTC.